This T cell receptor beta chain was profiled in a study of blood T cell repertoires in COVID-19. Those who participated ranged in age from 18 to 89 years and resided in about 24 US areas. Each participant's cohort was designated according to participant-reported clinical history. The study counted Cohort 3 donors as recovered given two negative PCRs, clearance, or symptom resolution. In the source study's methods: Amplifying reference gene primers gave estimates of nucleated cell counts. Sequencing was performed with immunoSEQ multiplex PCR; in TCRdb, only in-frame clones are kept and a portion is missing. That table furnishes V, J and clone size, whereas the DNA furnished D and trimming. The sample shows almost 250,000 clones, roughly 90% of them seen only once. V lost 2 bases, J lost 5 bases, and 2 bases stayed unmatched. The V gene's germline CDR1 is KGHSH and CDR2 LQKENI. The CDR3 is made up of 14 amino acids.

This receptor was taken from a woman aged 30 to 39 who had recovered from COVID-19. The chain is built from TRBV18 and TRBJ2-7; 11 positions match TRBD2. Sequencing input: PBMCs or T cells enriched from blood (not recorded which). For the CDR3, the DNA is TGTGCCAGCTCACCATCACTAGCGGGAGACGAGCAGTACTTC. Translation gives CASSPSLAGDEQYF.